Listed here are 26 T cell receptor beta chains from one sample, sequenced in a study of shared clonotypes between healthy human individuals. Profiled with immunoSEQ multiplex PCR; TCRdb holds only in-frame clones, not every one. The data hold approximately 480,000 clones, with roughly 85% observed a single time. What was sequenced was PBMCs. These receptors originate from a woman between 35 and 50 years old in good health. Some clones in this sample may be carry-over from other donors' samples.

Note on this clone: Other DNA sequences within the sample encode an identical CDR3. J is TRBJ1-5 and V is TRBV18; TRBD1 agrees at 7 bases. Germline assignment: CDR1 KGHSH and CDR2 LQKENI. Unmatched junction bases numbered 3, after V lost 3 bases and J lost 4 bases. This CDR3 is 14 amino acids long. The CDR3 protein is CASSPGQPNQPQHF. CDR3 DNA: TGTGCCAGCTCACCGGGACAGCCGAATCAGCCCCAGCATTTT.

This sequence joins TRBV27 and TRBJ2-2, with D tentatively TRBD1 (6 bases). CDR3 length equals 16 residues. Looked up from germline, CDR1 is MNHEY and CDR2 is SMNVEV (reference sequence). The V end lost 2 bases, the J end lost 9 bases, and 19 bases lay between the germline ends. The CDR3 sequence is CASSLGSGVAIRELFF. The CDR3 coding sequence is TGTGCCAGCAGTTTAGGGTCAGGGGTGGCGATTCGGGAGCTGTTTTTT.

This clone was recorded once. This chain joins TRBV2 and TRBJ2-1, with D possibly TRBD2 on 6 matching bases. CDR1 and CDR2 (germline): SNHLY, FYNNEI. The CDR3 sequence is 15 residues long. Trimming pared 1 base from V and 6 bases from J, leaving 13 bases between. This CDR3 is CASSEVRGSSNEQFF. DNA of the CDR3: TGTGCCAGCAGTGAAGTTCGGGGGAGTTCCAATGAGCAGTTCTTC.

This clone was detected once. The chain recombines TRBV5-4 with TRBJ2-2, with no clear D. Per germline, CDR1 SGHNT and CDR2 YYREEE (reference sequence). V lost 5 bases and J 0 bases, leaving 11 bases between the germline ends. This CDR3 has 15 amino acids. The DNA of the CDR3 is TGTGCCAGCAGTCAGGACGCGGCGAACACCGGGGAGCTGTTTTTT. Protein sequence: CASSQDAANTGELFF.

This chain uses TRBV30 with TRBJ1-1; D is ambiguous. CDR1 is GTSNPN and CDR2 is SVGIG in the germline V gene (reference sequence). The CDR3 sequence is 16 residues long. Trimming took off 2 bases at V and 6 bases at J, with 22 bases between the two ends. The CDR3 DNA follows: TGTGCCTGGAGTCCTCCAGGAGTTCGGGGATGGGCTGAAGCTTTCTTT. Amino acid sequence: CAWSPPGVRGWAEAFF.

This clone was seen only a few times. This chain links TRBV4-2 with TRBJ1-1, with D unresolved. Trimming took off 0 bases at V and 10 bases at J, with 12 bases between the two ends. Germline CDR1 is LGHNA and CDR2 is YNFKEQ. This CDR3 is built from 13 residues. The chain's CDR3 is CASSQDWRAGAFF. The CDR3, as DNA: TGTGCCAGCAGCCAAGATTGGAGGGCCGGAGCTTTCTTT.

V gene TRBV5-5 combines with J gene TRBJ2-1; 8 bases agree with TRBD2. The CDR3 extends over 16 amino acids. Losses at the gene ends were 0 bases for V and 2 bases for J; bases not matched to a gene: 4. Germline V lookup: CDR1 SGHKS, CDR2 YYEKEE (reference sequence). The CDR3 region is CASSLERGLTYNEQFF. The CDR3, as DNA: TGTGCCAGCAGCTTGGAGCGGGGGCTAACCTACAATGAGCAGTTCTTC.

In its sample, this clone was seen a few times. The J gene is TRBJ2-1, the V gene TRBV6-1; D tentatively reads TRBD1 or TRBD2 (5 bases each). Germline CDR1 and CDR2: MNHNS and SASEGT. The V end lost 0 bases, the J end lost 7 bases, and 10 bases lay between the germline ends. CDR3 length: 14 amino acids. The CDR3 is CASSEAVEGNEQFF. CDR3 DNA sequence: TGTGCCAGCAGTGAAGCAGTAGAGGGGAATGAGCAGTTCTTC.

V usage is TRBV28 and J usage is TRBJ1-5; D call uncertain. Germline CDR1 MDHEN, CDR2 SYDVKM. Deletions cut 6 bases from V and 7 bases from J, with 10 bases between. The CDR3 sequence is 12 residues long. CDR3 protein: CASSPLVQPQHF. DNA of the CDR3: TGTGCCAGCAGCCCCTTGGTGCAGCCCCAGCATTTT.

This rearrangement joins TRBV18 to TRBJ1-1; weak D call: TRBD1 (6 bases). This CDR3 comprises 15 residues. Trimming took off 4 bases at V and 6 bases at J, with 18 bases between the two ends. CDR1 is KGHSH, CDR2 LQKENI, per germline. This CDR3 reads CASSLGTTSTAEAFF. The DNA for the CDR3 is TGTGCCAGCTCACTGGGGACAACGTCGACAGCTGAAGCTTTCTTT. Looking up the rest from reference TRBV18 and TRBJ1-1 gives the full variable domain: NAGVMQNPRHLVRRRGQEARLRCSPMKGHSHVYWYRQLPEEGLKFMVYLQKENIIDESGMPKERFSAEFPKEGPSILRIQQVVRGDSAAYFCASSLGTTSTAEAFFGQGTRLTVV.

The chain uses TRBV28 and TRBJ2-3, with 7 nucleotides matching TRBD1. The CDR3 loop spans 15 amino acids. The germline CDR1 and CDR2 sequences are MDHEN and SYDVKM. The J segment lost 4 bases and the V segment lost 3 bases, leaving 7 bases of the junction unmatched. CDR3 DNA: TGTGCCAGCAGTTTTACCCCGACAGGGTCAGATACGCAGTATTTT. Its protein is CASSFTPTGSDTQYF.

The DNA for the CDR3 is TGTGCCAGCAGCTCCGGTCCTAACAGGGGAGGATCTGGAAACACCATATATTTT. This encodes CASSSGPNRGGSGNTIYF. The V gene is TRBV5-4, the J gene TRBJ1-3; 7 bases are a match to TRBD1. CDR3 length: 18 residues. V shed 3 bases and J 1 base; nucleotides not matched to a gene: 13. Germline V lookup: CDR1 SGHNT, CDR2 YYREEE (reference sequence).

This sequence joins TRBV18 and TRBJ1-1, with unresolved D. Germline lookup yields CDR1 KGHSH and CDR2 LQKENI. The CDR3 loop spans 16 amino acids. V lost 3 bases and J 5 bases, leaving 19 bases between the germline ends. DNA of the CDR3: TGTGCCAGCTCACCCCAGGTTCGGGGAGCGGGGACTGAAGCTTTCTTT. Encoded protein: CASSPQVRGAGTEAFF.

At least ten counts were recorded for this clone. V gene TRBV5-6 combines with J gene TRBJ2-1; 11 bases map to TRBD2. The trim removed 0 bases at V and 0 bases at J, leaving 5 bases unmatched. This CDR3 contains 18 residues. CDR1 and CDR2 from the germline V gene are SGHDT and YYEEEE. This chain's CDR3 is CASSLGLAGGYSYNEQFF. The CDR3 DNA follows: TGTGCCAGCAGCTTGGGGCTAGCGGGAGGTTACTCCTACAATGAGCAGTTCTTC.

This chain connects TRBV7-9 to TRBJ1-4; the match to TRBD1 covers 8 bases. V shed 2 bases, J shed 5 bases, and the junction held 7 bases outside the gene matches. CDR3 length equals 16 residues. Germline V lookup: CDR1 SEHNR, CDR2 FQNEAQ (reference sequence). CDR3 sequence (DNA): TGTGCCAGCAGCTTACGAGGGGACAGGATGAATGAAAAACTGTTTTTT. Protein: CASSLRGDRMNEKLFF.

This clone appeared once. This chain connects TRBV5-5 to TRBJ2-5, with D maybe TRBD2 (6 bases). The germline gives CDR1 SGHKS, CDR2 YYEKEE (reference sequence). Between the trimmed V and J ends, which lost 6 bases and 2 bases, there was a span of 20 bases. The CDR3 loop spans 16 amino acids. The CDR3 DNA follows: TGTGCCAGCAACAAGAACCCACCGGGACTTCAAGAGACCCAGTACTTC. It encodes CASNKNPPGLQETQYF.

The chain links TRBV29-1 to TRBJ2-5; D gene unclear. The CDR3 is made up of 10 amino acids. From germline, CDR1 is SQVTM and CDR2 ANQGSEA. The CDR3 region has the DNA TGCGCCACTGGAGAGCTGACCCAGTACTTC. Amino acids: CATGELTQYF.

The genes are TRBV27 and TRBJ1-5; 7 bases line up with TRBD1. Germline assignment: CDR1 MNHEY and CDR2 SMNVEV (reference sequence). The CDR3 sequence is 22 residues long. Unmatched junction bases numbered 30, after V lost 8 bases and J lost 2 bases. The chain's CDR3 is CASATLYRQTGLGPIGNQPQHF. CDR3 bases: TGTGCCAGCGCGACCCTTTACAGGCAGACAGGGTTGGGGCCAATAGGCAATCAGCCCCAGCATTTT.

The chain links TRBV28 to TRBJ1-1; D is perhaps TRBD1 (5 bases). This CDR3 has 15 amino acids. With 8 bases removed from V and 0 bases from J, the gap between germline ends came to 16 bases. Per the germline V gene, CDR1 is MDHEN and CDR2 is SYDVKM. The DNA of the CDR3 is TGTGCCAGCCGCCAAGTTGGAGGGGTGAACACTGAAGCTTTCTTT. This sequence encodes CASRQVGGVNTEAFF.

The gene calls are TRBV7-2 and TRBJ2-5, with 9 bases aligning to TRBD2. The CDR3 spans 16 residues. V was clipped by 1 base and J by 1 base; unmatched bases: 4. Germline V lookup: CDR1 SGHTA, CDR2 FQGNSA. The CDR3 nucleotides are TGTGCCAGCAGCTTAGGACTAGCGGTAGCCCAAGAGACCCAGTACTTC. Encoded protein: CASSLGLAVAQETQYF.

To note about this clone: The conserved closing phenylalanine or tryptophan is absent in this CDR3, likely reflecting a read error. The V call is TRBV30, the J call TRBJ2-2; D tentatively reads TRBD1 or TRBD2 (7 bases each). The CDR3 runs to 15 residues. V lost 6 bases and J 5 bases, leaving 19 bases between the germline ends. Germline V CDR1 and CDR2: GTSNPN, SVGIG (reference sequence). The CDR3 coding sequence is TGTGCCTGTAGGAGTGCAGGGGGGGATACCGGGGAGCTGTTTTCT. Translation gives CACRSAGGDTGELFS.

V usage is TRBV10-3 and J usage is TRBJ2-3; TRBD1 matches at 7 bases. In germline, CDR1 is ENHRY, CDR2 SYGVKD. The CDR3 is 13 amino acids. Trimming at V came to 4 bases and at J to 6 bases, leaving 4 bases not matched to a gene. DNA for the CDR3: TGTGCCATCAGTGGCACACAGGGGGATACGCAGTATTTT. This gives the protein CAISGTQGDTQYF.

The chain combines TRBV5-1 with TRBJ1-2, with 12 positions matching TRBD1. Trimming at V came to 4 bases and at J to 2 bases, leaving 9 bases not matched to a gene. From germline, CDR1 is SGHRS and CDR2 YFSETQ. This CDR3 is built from 17 residues. The CDR3 loop reads CASSPGQGAALNYGYTF. The CDR3 coding sequence is TGCGCCAGCAGCCCGGGACAGGGGGCGGCCTTAAACTATGGCTACACCTTC.

There are a few counts of this clone. This chain uses TRBV27 with TRBJ2-2; 13 bases align to TRBD2. Germline CDR1 MNHEY, CDR2 SMNVEV (reference sequence). The V and J ends lost 5 bases and 3 bases, in that order; junction bases with no gene match: 15. The CDR3 spans 20 residues. Written as DNA, the CDR3 is TGTGCCAGCAGTCGAAGACTAGCGGGAGGCCCTACCGGGGACACCGGGGAGCTGTTTTTT. Encoded protein: CASSRRLAGGPTGDTGELFF.

The sample holds a few counts of this clone. The gene calls are TRBV5-1 and TRBJ2-3; D is unresolved. In germline, CDR1 is SGHRS, CDR2 YFSETQ. With 7 bases removed from V and 2 bases from J, the gap between germline ends came to 14 bases. The length of the CDR3 is 14 residues. The CDR3 here is CASSDGPATDTQYF. The CDR3, as DNA: TGCGCCAGCTCCGACGGGCCCGCCACAGATACGCAGTATTTT.

A few counts support this clone. The gene calls are TRBV7-9 and TRBJ2-7, with TRBD1 matching 9 bases. CDR3 size: 14 residues. V gave up 5 bases and J gave up 4 bases; unmatched junction bases: 6. Germline CDR1 and CDR2: SEHNR and FQNEAQ (reference sequence). The CDR3 reads CASSPRDRVYEQYF. In nucleotides, the CDR3 is TGTGCCAGCAGCCCGAGGGACAGGGTTTACGAGCAGTACTTC.